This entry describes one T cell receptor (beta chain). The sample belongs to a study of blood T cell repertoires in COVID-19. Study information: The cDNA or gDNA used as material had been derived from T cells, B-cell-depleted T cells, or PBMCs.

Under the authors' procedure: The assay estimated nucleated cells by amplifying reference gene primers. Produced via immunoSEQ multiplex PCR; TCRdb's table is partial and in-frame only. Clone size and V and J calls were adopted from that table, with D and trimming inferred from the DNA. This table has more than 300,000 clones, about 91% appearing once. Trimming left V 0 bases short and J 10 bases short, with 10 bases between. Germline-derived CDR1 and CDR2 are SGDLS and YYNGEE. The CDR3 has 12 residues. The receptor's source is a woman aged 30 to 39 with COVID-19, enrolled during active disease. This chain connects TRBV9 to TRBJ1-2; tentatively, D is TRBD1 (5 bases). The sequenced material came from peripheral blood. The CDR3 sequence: CASSVEWGDYTF. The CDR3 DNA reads TGTGCCAGCAGCGTAGAATGGGGGGACTACACCTTC.